The rows below give T cell receptor beta chains drawn from one sample of a study of blood T cells in healthy people across ages. TCRdb re-called the 5' RACE reads through MiXCR, storing one row per CDR3 protein. The profile shows 500,000 to 600,000 distinct CDR3 sequences, 27% of them singletons. Specimen: blood. The receptors stem from a woman between 65 and 79 years old in good health. CDR3s include the opening cysteine and the closing phenylalanine or tryptophan. The D gene is left open where the match is weak. Rows may omit the clone size; those that give it use once, few, many or a size class.

v_gene	d_gene	j_gene	abundance	CDR3nt	CDR3aa
TRBV11-3	-	TRBJ2-1	few	TGTGCCAGCAGCTTAATAAGTGTGGGCCTCGTCTATGAGCAGTTCTTC	CASSLISVGLVYEQFF
TRBV5-1	-	TRBJ2-2	-	TGCGCCAGCAGCTTAGCAGGGCCCACCGGGGAGCTGTTTTTT	CASSLAGPTGELFF
TRBV4-1	TRBD1	TRBJ1-1	-	TGCGCCAGCAGCCGGCAGGCCACGGGACAGGCCAACACTGAAGCTTTCTTT	CASSRQATGQANTEAFF
TRBV20-1	TRBD2	TRBJ2-1	-	TGCAGTGCGCAATCTAGCGGGGGGGCCGGGCAGTTCTTC	CSAQSSGGAGQFF
TRBV5-1	-	TRBJ2-5	few	TGCGCCAGCAGCTTGATGGGACCCGTCCAAGAGACCCAGTACTTC	CASSLMGPVQETQYF
TRBV4-3	TRBD2	TRBJ2-3	-	TGCGCCAGCAGCCCTCAGCGGGGGGCCCTTACAGATACGCAGTATTTT	CASSPQRGALTDTQYF
TRBV4-3	-	TRBJ2-5	-	TGCGCCAGCAGCCAAGATGTCGGGACCTGGAAGACCCAGTACTTC	CASSQDVGTWKTQYF
TRBV20-1	TRBD1	TRBJ1-2	-	TGCAGTGCCAGTGGGGACAGGGGAGTCTATGGCTACACCTTC	CSASGDRGVYGYTF
TRBV5-8	-	TRBJ2-4	-	TGTGCCAGCAGCTTGTATGTTACTACCAAAAACATTCAGTACTTC	CASSLYVTTKNIQYF
TRBV14	-	TRBJ1-4	few	TGTGCCAGCAGCCAAGTTACTAAGGGGACGGTTGAAAAACTGTTTTTT	CASSQVTKGTVEKLFF
TRBV20-1	TRBD2	TRBJ2-1	-	TGCAGTGCTAGAGTCTCGAGCGGGGGGCCCTCATACGAGCAGTTCTTC	CSARVSSGGPSYEQFF
TRBV7-2	-	TRBJ2-7	-	TGTGCCAGCAGCTCTTATCAGGGTCCCTACGAGCAGTACTTC	CASSSYQGPYEQYF
TRBV7-7	-	TRBJ2-5	many	TGTGCTAGCAGCTTAGCCCCACAGGGAATAGAGACCCAGTACTTC	CASSLAPQGIETQYF
TRBV11-3	-	TRBJ2-3	-	TGTGCCAGCAGCGCAAGCCATCACGGGGCAGATACGCAGTATTTT	CASSASHHGADTQYF
TRBV27	-	TRBJ2-7	many	TGTGCCAGCAGTCCCAGACAAATAGACTCCTACGAGCAGTACTTC	CASSPRQIDSYEQYF
TRBV21-1	-	TRBJ2-5	few	TGTGCCAGCAGCAAAGTTCAGACTAGCGATCTACAAGAGACCCAGTACTTC	CASSKVQTSDLQETQYF
TRBV29-1	-	TRBJ2-1	-	TGCAGCGTTGAAGCACCCTCCCACAATGAGCAGTTCTTC	CSVEAPSHNEQFF
TRBV20-1	TRBD1	TRBJ1-6	few	TGCAGTGCTAGACACTTCCGGGACAGCAATTCACCCCTCCACTTT	CSARHFRDSNSPLHF
TRBV4-2	TRBD1	TRBJ2-7	-	TGTGCCAGCAGCCAAGAGTCCGGGGACAGGAGTCCCTACGAGCAGTACTTC	CASSQESGDRSPYEQYF
TRBV18	TRBD1	TRBJ2-3	few	TGTGCCAGCTCACCAGTAGTGACAGGGGTAGGAGCAGATACGCAGTATTTT	CASSPVVTGVGADTQYF
TRBV10-3	-	TRBJ2-3	-	TGTGCCATCAGTGAGTCGAGATCGGCGTATTTT	CAISESRSAYF
TRBV5-1	-	TRBJ1-2	few	TGCGCCAGCAGCTTGGATGGGGCCCCAGGTTATGGCTACACCTTC	CASSLDGAPGYGYTF
TRBV7-9	TRBD2	TRBJ2-7	-	TGTGCCAGCAGCCCCCTGGGAGCGGGGGGGCTTTACGAGCAGTACTTC	CASSPLGAGGLYEQYF
TRBV7-6	-	TRBJ2-3	-	TGTGCCAGCAGCTTGCCACCTGCAGGGCGCACAGATACGCAGTATTTT	CASSLPPAGRTDTQYF
TRBV7-2	TRBD2	TRBJ2-1	few	TGTGCCAGCAGCTCACATCCTCCTAGCGGGGGTTTTTATGAGCAGTTCTTC	CASSSHPPSGGFYEQFF
TRBV7-2	-	TRBJ2-7	-	TGTGCCAGCAGCGACACCTTAGCGAGGTTAACCTACGAGCAGTACTTC	CASSDTLARLTYEQYF
TRBV7-2	-	TRBJ2-5	-	TGTGCCAGCAGCTTAGCGAGACGAGAGACCCAGTACTTC	CASSLARRETQYF
TRBV7-8	-	TRBJ2-1	-	TGTGCCAGCAGCTCGCAAGGGCCCTTGAGCTCCTACAATGAGCAGTTCTTC	CASSSQGPLSSYNEQFF
TRBV6-5	TRBD2	TRBJ2-3	few	TGTGCCAGCAGTAATATAGCGGGAGAGGCAGATACGCAGTATTTT	CASSNIAGEADTQYF
TRBV7-2	TRBD1	TRBJ1-2	few	TGTGCCAGCAGCCTTTCGCCCCGACAGGGGAGAAAGGGCTACACCTTC	CASSLSPRQGRKGYTF
TRBV5-1	-	TRBJ2-4	few	TGCGCCAGCAGCTCGGAGGGGGGTGGAAAAAACATTCAGTACTTC	CASSSEGGGKNIQYF
TRBV7-2	TRBD1	TRBJ2-5	few	TGTGCCAGCAGCTTAGGGACAGGGGGCGGATACGGGCAGTACTTC	CASSLGTGGGYGQYF
TRBV5-1	-	TRBJ2-1	-	TGCGCCAGCAGCTTAGATGTACTGAGCTCCTACAATGAGCAGTTCTTC	CASSLDVLSSYNEQFF
TRBV5-1	-	TRBJ1-5	few	TGCGCCAGCAGCTCCCGCCCGGGACCAAATCAGCCCCAGCATTTT	CASSSRPGPNQPQHF
TRBV19	-	TRBJ1-5	-	TGTGCCAGTAGTCCCCGACAGGTTAGCAATCAGCCCCAGCATTTT	CASSPRQVSNQPQHF
TRBV7-9	-	TRBJ1-2	-	TGTGCCAGCAGCTTGATCTACTTTGAAAAAAGGGGCTACACCTTC	CASSLIYFEKRGYTF
TRBV29-1	-	TRBJ1-2	-	TGCAGCGTTGAGACGGCTTTAGACTATGGCTACACCTTC	CSVETALDYGYTF
TRBV5-1	-	TRBJ1-2	-	TGCGCCAGCAGCCCCGTACGTTCGTATGGCTACACCTTC	CASSPVRSYGYTF
TRBV7-2	-	TRBJ2-1	-	TGTGCCAGCAGCTTTAGTAGCGGAGACAATGAGCAGTTCTTC	CASSFSSGDNEQFF
TRBV6-2/TRBV6-3	TRBD1	TRBJ1-1	-	TGTGCCAGCAGTTACTTCCCCGACAGGGAGGCTGAAGCTTTCTTT	CASSYFPDREAEAFF
TRBV7-2	-	TRBJ2-1	-	TGTGCCAGCAGCTTATATCAAGCGGATGTACTCTCCTACAATGAGCAGTTCTTC	CASSLYQADVLSYNEQFF